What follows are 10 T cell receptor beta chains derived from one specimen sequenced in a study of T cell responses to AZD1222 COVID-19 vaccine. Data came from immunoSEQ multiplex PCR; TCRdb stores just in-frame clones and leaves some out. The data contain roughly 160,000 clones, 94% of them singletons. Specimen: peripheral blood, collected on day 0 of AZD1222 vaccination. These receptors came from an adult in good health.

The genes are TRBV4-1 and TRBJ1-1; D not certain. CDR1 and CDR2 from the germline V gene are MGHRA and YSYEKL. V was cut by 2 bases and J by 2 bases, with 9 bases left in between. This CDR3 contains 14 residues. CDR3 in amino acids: CASSQRQYNTEAFF. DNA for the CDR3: TGCGCCAGCAGCCAAAGGCAGTACAACACTGAAGCTTTCTTT.

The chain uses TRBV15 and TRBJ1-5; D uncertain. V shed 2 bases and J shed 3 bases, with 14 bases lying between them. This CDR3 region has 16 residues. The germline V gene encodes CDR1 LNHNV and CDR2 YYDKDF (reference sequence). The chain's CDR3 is CATSRPEVALNQPQHF. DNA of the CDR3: TGTGCCACCAGCAGACCGGAGGTCGCCCTCAATCAGCCCCAGCATTTT.

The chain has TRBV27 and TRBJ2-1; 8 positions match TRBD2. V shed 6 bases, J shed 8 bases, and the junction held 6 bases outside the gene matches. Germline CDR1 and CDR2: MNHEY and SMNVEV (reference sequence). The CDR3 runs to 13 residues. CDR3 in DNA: TGTGCCAGCAGAAAGCGGGAGACCTATGAGCAGTTCTTC. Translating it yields CASRKRETYEQFF.

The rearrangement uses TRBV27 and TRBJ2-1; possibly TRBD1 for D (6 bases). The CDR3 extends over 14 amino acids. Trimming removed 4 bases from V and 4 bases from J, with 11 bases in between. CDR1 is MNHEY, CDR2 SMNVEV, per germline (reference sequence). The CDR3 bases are TGTGCCAGCAGTTACCAGGGGAAGTACAATGAGCAGTTCTTC. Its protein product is CASSYQGKYNEQFF.

This CDR3 is CASSEGGDTQYF. The CDR3 nucleotides read TGTGCCAGCAGTGAAGGGGGGGATACGCAGTATTTT. The chain is built from TRBV25-1 and TRBJ2-3; tentative D call: TRBD2 (6 bases). Germline V gene sequence: CDR1 MGHDK, CDR2 SYGVNS. V gave up 2 bases and J gave up 6 bases, with 6 bases separating them. The CDR3 is made up of 12 amino acids.

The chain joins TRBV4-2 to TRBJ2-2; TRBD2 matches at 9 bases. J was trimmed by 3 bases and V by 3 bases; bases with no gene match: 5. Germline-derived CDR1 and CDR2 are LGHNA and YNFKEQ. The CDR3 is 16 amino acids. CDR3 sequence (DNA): TGTGCCAGCAGCCATAGCGGGAGTGGTTACACCGGGGAGCTGTTTTTT. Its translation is CASSHSGSGYTGELFF.

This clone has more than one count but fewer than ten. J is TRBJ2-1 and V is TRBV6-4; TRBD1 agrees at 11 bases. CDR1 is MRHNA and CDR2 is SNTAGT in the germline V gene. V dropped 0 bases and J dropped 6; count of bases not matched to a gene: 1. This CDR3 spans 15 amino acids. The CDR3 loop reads CASSDSGTGGNEQFF. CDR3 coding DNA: TGTGCCAGCAGTGACTCCGGGACAGGGGGCAATGAGCAGTTCTTC.

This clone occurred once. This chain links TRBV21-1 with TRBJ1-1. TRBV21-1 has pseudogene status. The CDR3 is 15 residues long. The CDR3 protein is CASSKRNREVTEAFF. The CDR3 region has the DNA TGTGCCAGCAGCAAAAGGAACAGGGAGGTCACTGAAGCTTTCTTT.

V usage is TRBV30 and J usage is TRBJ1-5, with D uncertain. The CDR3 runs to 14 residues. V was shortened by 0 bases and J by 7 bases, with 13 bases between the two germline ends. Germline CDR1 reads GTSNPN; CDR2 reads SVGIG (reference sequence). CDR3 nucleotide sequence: TGTGCCTGGAGTGTAGAGGTGCGGGGACAGCCCCAGCATTTT. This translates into CAWSVEVRGQPQHF.

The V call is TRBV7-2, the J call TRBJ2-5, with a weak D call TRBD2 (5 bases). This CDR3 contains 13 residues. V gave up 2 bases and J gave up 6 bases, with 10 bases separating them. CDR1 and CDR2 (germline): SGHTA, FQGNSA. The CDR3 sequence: CASSLRGSQTQYF. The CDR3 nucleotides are TGTGCCAGCAGCTTACGAGGGAGTCAGACCCAGTACTTC.